The 19 T cell receptor beta chains below were found in one sample sequenced in a study of control samples from healthy donors and cancer patients. TCRdb's table, derived via immunoSEQ multiplex PCR, lists solely in-frame clones and lacks some. The data contain tens of thousands of clones, 89% of them singletons. Sample: blood. Source of these receptors: a man over 45 in good health.

This rearrangement joins TRBV29-1 to TRBJ1-2, with D maybe TRBD1 (5 bases). CDR3 size: 12 residues. Looked up from germline, CDR1 is SQVTM and CDR2 is ANQGSEA. Trimming stripped 7 bases from V and 1 base from J, with 10 bases between. DNA for the CDR3: TGCAGCGACGACGGGGGTAACTATGGCTACACCTTC. Translated, it gives CSDDGGNYGYTF.

The gene calls are TRBV19 and TRBJ1-5; D gene uncertain. Germline CDR1 and CDR2: LNHDA and SQIVND (reference sequence). V lost 1 base and J lost 0, with 4 bases in between. The CDR3 has 14 amino acids. In DNA form, the CDR3 reads TGTGCCAGTAGTATAGGGTATAGCAATCAGCCCCAGCATTTT. Amino acid sequence: CASSIGYSNQPQHF. Drawing the rest from reference TRBV19 and TRBJ1-5, the complete variable domain is DGGITQSPKYLFRKEGQNVTLSCEQNLNHDAMYWYRQDPGQGLRLIYYSQIVNDFQKGDIAEGYSVSREKKESFPLTVTSAQKNPTAFYLCASSIGYSNQPQHFGDGTRLSIL.

V usage is TRBV5-1 and J usage is TRBJ1-1, with D perhaps matching TRBD1 (5 bases). The CDR3 totals 15 residues. Between the trimmed V and J ends, which lost 0 bases and 2 bases, there was a span of 11 bases. Germline values: CDR1 SGHRS, CDR2 YFSETQ. The CDR3 coding sequence is TGCGCCAGCAGCTTGGCCGAAGGGGTTAACACTGAAGCTTTCTTT. Translating it yields CASSLAEGVNTEAFF.

The chain uses TRBV18 and TRBJ2-5; no clear D gene. The CDR3 is 14 amino acids. Germline-derived CDR1 and CDR2 are KGHSH and LQKENI. The V gene lost 2 bases and the J gene lost 1 base, with 8 bases spanning the gap. This chain's CDR3 is CASSPSTVQETQYF. The CDR3, as DNA: TGTGCCAGCTCACCATCCACAGTCCAAGAGACCCAGTACTTC.

CDR3: CASSADRGANTGELFF. For the CDR3, the DNA is TGTGCCAGCAGTGCGGACAGGGGGGCGAACACCGGGGAGCTGTTTTTT. This sequence joins TRBV2 and TRBJ2-2, with 10 bases matching TRBD1. The CDR3 has 16 residues. CDR1 and CDR2 from the germline V gene are SNHLY and FYNNEI. Losses at the gene ends were 4 bases for V and 0 bases for J; bases not matched to a gene: 2.

CDR3 nucleotide sequence: TGTGCCAGCAGTACCTTAGCGGGGGGGTCACAGGATACGCAGTATTTT. Its protein product is CASSTLAGGSQDTQYF. The chain recombines TRBV27 with TRBJ2-3; 11 bases match TRBD2. Trimming removed 5 bases from V and 6 bases from J; junction bases left unmatched: 10. The CDR3 contains 16 residues. Per the germline V gene, CDR1 is MNHEY and CDR2 is SMNVEV (reference sequence).

This chain connects TRBV6-5 to TRBJ2-5, with 11 nucleotides matching TRBD1. The ends lost 6 bases at V and 5 bases at J; junction bases unmatched: 8. The CDR3 extends over 15 amino acids. Per the germline V gene, CDR1 is MNHEY and CDR2 is SVGAGI. CDR3 region: CASSRSGTGGETQYF. The CDR3, as DNA: TGTGCCAGCAGCCGATCCGGGACAGGGGGGGAGACCCAGTACTTC.

The chain combines TRBV3-1 (or the pseudogene TRBV3-2) with TRBJ1-4; D is ambiguous. This CDR3 has 14 amino acids. The germline gives CDR1 LGHDT, CDR2 YNNKEL (reference sequence). V gave up 1 base and J gave up 8 bases, with 11 bases separating them. The CDR3 is CASSQVGNPEKLFF. The CDR3 nucleotides read TGTGCCAGCAGCCAAGTGGGCAATCCGGAAAAACTGTTTTTT.

The genes are TRBV5-1 and TRBJ2-5; TRBD2 is a possible D gene (6 bases). CDR3 length: 16 residues. Deletions cut 2 bases from V and 2 bases from J, with 16 bases between. Germline values: CDR1 SGHRS, CDR2 YFSETQ. CDR3 coding DNA: TGCGCCAGCAGCTTAGGAGGGAAGGGGTTTCAAGAGACCCAGTACTTC. The encoded protein is CASSLGGKGFQETQYF. Full variable domain (outside the CDR3, taken from reference TRBV5-1 and TRBJ2-5): KAGVTQTPRYLIKTRGQQVTLSCSPISGHRSVSWYQQTPGQGLQFLFEYFSETQRNKGNFPGRFSGRQFSNSRSEMNVSTLELGDSALYLCASSLGGKGFQETQYFGPGTRLLVL.

This clone was detected once. The chain combines TRBV7-3 with TRBJ2-1; TRBD2 matches 10 bases. V dropped 2 bases and J dropped 5; count of bases not matched to a gene: 6. Germline loops: CDR1 SGHTA, CDR2 FQGTGA. The length of the CDR3 is 16 residues. The CDR3 sequence: CASSLSGLADNNEQFF. The CDR3 region has the DNA TGTGCCAGCAGCTTATCTGGACTAGCGGATAACAATGAGCAGTTCTTC.

This sequence joins TRBV14 and TRBJ2-2, with D maybe TRBD2 (5 bases). V lost 1 base to trimming and J lost 6 bases, with 6 bases between them. Germline lookup yields CDR1 SGHDN and CDR2 FVKESK. This CDR3 is 13 amino acids long. CDR3 loop: CASSQVRAGELFF. The CDR3 DNA sequence: TGTGCCAGCAGCCAAGTGAGGGCCGGGGAGCTGTTTTTT.

J is TRBJ2-2 and V is TRBV30; D gene unclear. CDR1 and CDR2 (germline): GTSNPN, SVGIG (reference sequence). Between the trimmed V and J ends, which lost 4 bases and 5 bases, there was a span of 5 bases. The CDR3 sequence is 11 residues long. CDR3 region: CAWKGTGELFF. The CDR3 region has the DNA TGTGCCTGGAAGGGAACCGGGGAGCTGTTTTTT.

CDR3 nucleotides: TGTGCCAGCAGCCCCCGGGCTCGAGACGGAGGCCTCTACGAGCAGTACTTC. It specifies CASSPRARDGGLYEQYF. The chain carries TRBV7-9 and TRBJ2-7; perhaps TRBD2 as D (5 bases). Per germline, CDR1 SEHNR and CDR2 FQNEAQ (reference sequence). This CDR3 contains 17 residues. The V and J ends lost 5 bases and 3 bases respectively, with 23 bases between them.

The gene calls are TRBV29-1 and TRBJ1-2; D gene unclear. Germline CDR1 SQVTM, CDR2 ANQGSEA. V was pared by 7 bases and J by 0 bases, with 21 bases between. This CDR3 comprises 16 residues. The CDR3 region has the DNA TGCAGCGCTTACACTTGGAGTGCACTGACTAACTATGGCTACACCTTC. Translated: CSAYTWSALTNYGYTF. Full variable domain (outside the CDR3, taken from reference TRBV29-1 and TRBJ1-2): SAVISQKPSRDICQRGTSLTIQCQVDSQVTMMFWYRQQPGQSLTLIATANQGSEATYESGFVIDKFPISRPNLTFSTLTVSNMSPEDSSIYLCSAYTWSALTNYGYTFGSGTRLTVV.

V usage is TRBV7-9 and J usage is TRBJ2-5; weak D call: TRBD2 (5 bases). The CDR3 totals 12 residues. Trimming removed 5 bases from V and 7 bases from J, with 11 bases in between. In germline, CDR1 is SEHNR, CDR2 FQNEAQ (reference sequence). CDR3 sequence reads: CASSTTGGTQYF. Here the CDR3 DNA reads TGTGCCAGCAGCACCACCGGAGGGACCCAGTACTTC.

In its sample, this clone was seen a few times. This rearrangement joins TRBV27 to TRBJ2-7, with D unclear. Looked up from germline, CDR1 is MNHEY and CDR2 is SMNVEV (reference sequence). The CDR3 extends over 16 amino acids. The V end lost 6 bases, the J end lost 1 base, and 19 bases lay between the germline ends. For the CDR3, the DNA is TGTGCCAGCAGGCGAGGTCAAATTACTGGGTCCTACGAGCAGTACTTC. Translation gives CASRRGQITGSYEQYF.

The chain uses TRBV3-1 (or the pseudogene TRBV3-2) and TRBJ2-7; D may be TRBD1 (5 bases). With 4 bases removed from V and 3 bases from J, the gap between germline ends came to 13 bases. This CDR3 comprises 14 residues. Germline values: CDR1 LGHDT, CDR2 YNNKEL (reference sequence). The CDR3 sequence is CASSPGRDGYEQYF. In DNA form, the CDR3 reads TGTGCCAGCAGCCCCGGCAGGGATGGCTACGAGCAGTACTTC.

The V gene is TRBV30, the J gene TRBJ1-2; no definite D call. CDR1 and CDR2 from the germline V gene are GTSNPN and SVGIG (reference sequence). V was cut by 8 bases and J by 6 bases, with 16 bases left in between. The CDR3 is 12 amino acids. CDR3 nucleotide sequence: TGTGCCGGTGAACCGGGGAAGAATGGCTACACCTTC. Its protein product is CAGEPGKNGYTF. Full variable domain (outside the CDR3, taken from reference TRBV30 and TRBJ1-2): SQTIHQWPATLVQPVGSPLSLECTVEGTSNPNLYWYRQAAGRGLQLLFYSVGIGQISSEVPQNLSASRPQDRQFILSSKKLLLSDSGFYLCAGEPGKNGYTFGSGTRLTVV.

The rearrangement links TRBV2 to TRBJ1-5, with a tentative D call TRBD1 (6 bases). The CDR3 is 13 amino acids. CDR1 and CDR2 from the germline V gene are SNHLY and FYNNEI. The V end was cut by 6 bases, the J end by 6 bases, with 12 bases between. In DNA form, the CDR3 reads TGTGCCAGCAGAGCAGGGGTAGGTCAGCCCCAGCATTTT. Translating it yields CASRAGVGQPQHF.